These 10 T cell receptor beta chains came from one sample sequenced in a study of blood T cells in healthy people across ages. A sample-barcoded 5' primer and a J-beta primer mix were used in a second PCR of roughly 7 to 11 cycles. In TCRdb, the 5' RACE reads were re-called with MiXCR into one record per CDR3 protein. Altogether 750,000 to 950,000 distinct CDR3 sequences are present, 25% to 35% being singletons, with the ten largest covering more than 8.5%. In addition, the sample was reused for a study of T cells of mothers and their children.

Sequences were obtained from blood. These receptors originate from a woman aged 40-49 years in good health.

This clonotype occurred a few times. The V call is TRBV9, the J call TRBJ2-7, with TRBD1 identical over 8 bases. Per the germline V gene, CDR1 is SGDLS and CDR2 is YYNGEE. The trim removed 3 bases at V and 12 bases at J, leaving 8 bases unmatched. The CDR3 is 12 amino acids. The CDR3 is CASSASDRVVYF. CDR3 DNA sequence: TGTGCCAGCAGCGCATCGGACAGGGTTGTGTACTTC. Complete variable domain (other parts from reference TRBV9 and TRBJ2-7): DSGVTQTPKHLITATGQRVTLRCSPRSGDLSVYWYQQSLDQGLQFLIQYYNGEERAKGNILERFSAQQFPDLHSELNLSSLELGDSALYFCASSASDRVVYFGPGTRLTVT.

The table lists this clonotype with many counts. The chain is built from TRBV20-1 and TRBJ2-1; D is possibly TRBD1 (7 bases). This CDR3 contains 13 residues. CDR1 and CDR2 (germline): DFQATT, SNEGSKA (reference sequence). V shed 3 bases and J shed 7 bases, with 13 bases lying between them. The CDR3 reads CSARDYRGNEQFF. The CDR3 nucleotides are TGCAGTGCTAGGGACTACAGGGGTAATGAGCAGTTCTTC.

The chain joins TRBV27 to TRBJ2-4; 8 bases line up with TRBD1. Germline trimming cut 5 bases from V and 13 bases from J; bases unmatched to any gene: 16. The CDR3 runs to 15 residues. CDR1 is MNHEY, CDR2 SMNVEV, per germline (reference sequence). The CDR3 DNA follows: TGTGCCAGCAGTCGTGAAACAGGGGGAGTGTGGGAGCAGTACTTC. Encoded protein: CASSRETGGVWEQYF.

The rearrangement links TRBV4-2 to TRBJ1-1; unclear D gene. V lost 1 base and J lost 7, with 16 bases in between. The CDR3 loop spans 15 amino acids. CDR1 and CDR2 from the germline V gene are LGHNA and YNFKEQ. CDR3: CASSQGTLVGDEAFF. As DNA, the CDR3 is TGTGCCAGCAGCCAAGGTACCCTCGTTGGCGATGAAGCTTTCTTT.

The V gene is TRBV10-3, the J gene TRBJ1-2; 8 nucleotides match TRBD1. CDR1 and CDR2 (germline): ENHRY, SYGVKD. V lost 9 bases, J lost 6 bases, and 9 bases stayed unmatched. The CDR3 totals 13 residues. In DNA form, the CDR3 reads TGTGCCATATCGGACAGGGAAGGGGATGGCTACACCTTC. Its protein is CAISDREGDGYTF.

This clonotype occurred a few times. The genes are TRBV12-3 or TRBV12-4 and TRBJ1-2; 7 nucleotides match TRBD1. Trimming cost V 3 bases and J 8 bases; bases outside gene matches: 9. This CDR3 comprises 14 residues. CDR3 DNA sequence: TGTGCCAGCAGTTTTAGGACAGGCAGGGAGGGCTACACCTTC. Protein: CASSFRTGREGYTF.

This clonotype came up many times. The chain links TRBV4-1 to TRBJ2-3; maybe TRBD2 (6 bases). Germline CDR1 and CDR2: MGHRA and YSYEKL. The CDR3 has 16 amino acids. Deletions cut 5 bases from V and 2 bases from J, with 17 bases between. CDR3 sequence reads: CASSASGTYSTDTQYF. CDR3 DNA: TGCGCCAGCAGCGCCTCCGGGACTTACTCCACAGATACGCAGTATTTT.

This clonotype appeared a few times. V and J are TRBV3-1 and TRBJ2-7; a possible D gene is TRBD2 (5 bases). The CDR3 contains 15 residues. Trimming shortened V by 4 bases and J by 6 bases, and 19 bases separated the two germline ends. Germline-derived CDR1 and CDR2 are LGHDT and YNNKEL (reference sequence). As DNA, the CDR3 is TGTGCCAGCAGCCCCCCTCTGGGAGTGGCCTGCGAGCAGTACTTC. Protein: CASSPPLGVACEQYF.

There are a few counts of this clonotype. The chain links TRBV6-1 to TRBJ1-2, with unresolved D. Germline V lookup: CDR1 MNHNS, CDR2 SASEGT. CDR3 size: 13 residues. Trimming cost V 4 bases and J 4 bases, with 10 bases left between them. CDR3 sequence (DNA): TGTGCCAGCAGTGGGGCCAGGATCTATGGCTACACCTTC. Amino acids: CASSGARIYGYTF.

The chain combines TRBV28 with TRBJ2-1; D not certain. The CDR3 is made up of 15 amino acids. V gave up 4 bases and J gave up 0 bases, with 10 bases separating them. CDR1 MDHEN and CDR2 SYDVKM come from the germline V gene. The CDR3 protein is CASSSPARSYNEQFF. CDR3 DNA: TGTGCCAGCAGTTCTCCTGCCCGCTCCTACAATGAGCAGTTCTTC.